The rows below give T cell receptor beta chains drawn from one sample of a study of blood T cell repertoires in COVID-19. TCRdb keeps only in-frame clones here, not all; method: immunoSEQ multiplex PCR. Of some 300,000 clones in the sample, about 88% were seen once. The specimen was PBMCs or T cells enriched from blood (not recorded which). The receptors here all came from a woman aged 35 to 49 who had recovered from COVID-19. Both conserved end residues are part of each CDR3. Each record gives: D gene, V gene, clone size, J gene, CDR3 protein, CDR3 DNA. D genes are given only for firm matches. The listing skips clone size in some rows; elsewhere it reads once, few, many or a size class.

>TRBD2|TRBV5-4|once|TRBJ2-1
CASGRGLAGEWEFF
TGTGCCAGCGGAAGGGGACTAGCGGGAGAGTGGGAGTTCTTC
>TRBD2|TRBV4-3|few|TRBJ2-7
CASSQDPLAGFYEQYF
TGCGCCAGCAGCCAAGACCCCCTAGCGGGGTTTTACGAGCAGTACTTC
>TRBD2|TRBV7-2|NA|TRBJ2-7
CASSRGLAGKVEQYF
TGTGCCAGCAGCCGCGGGCTAGCGGGTAAGGTGGAGCAGTACTTC
>TRBD2|TRBV7-2|NA|TRBJ2-1
CASSLPLAGGRNEQFF
TGTGCCAGCAGCTTACCACTAGCGGGGGGGCGGAATGAGCAGTTCTTC
>TRBD2|TRBV4-1|NA|TRBJ2-1
CASSPSGLAGESYNEQFF
TGCGCCAGCAGCCCCTCGGGGCTAGCGGGAGAATCCTACAATGAGCAGTTCTTC
>NA|TRBV11-3|once|TRBJ2-7
CASSSITSSPRNEQYF
TGTGCCAGCAGCTCTATCACTAGCTCCCCCAGGAACGAGCAGTACTTC
>NA|TRBV28|NA|TRBJ1-5
CASSTLLRGPNQPQHF
TGTGCCAGCAGCACCCTTCTCAGGGGCCCCAATCAGCCCCAGCATTTT
>TRBD2|TRBV11-3|NA|TRBJ2-5
CAPGTSGSQETQYF
TGTGCCCCGGGGACTAGCGGCTCTCAAGAGACCCAGTACTTC
>TRBD1|TRBV27|NA|TRBJ2-1
CASSLRGRVGYNEQFF
TGTGCCAGCAGTTTAAGGGGGCGGGTAGGCTACAATGAGCAGTTCTTC
>TRBD2|TRBV5-1|NA|TRBJ2-5
CASSSLTSGGQETQYF
TGCGCCAGCAGCTCCTTGACTAGCGGGGGACAAGAGACCCAGTACTTC
>NA|TRBV11-2|once|TRBJ2-7
CASSLQGEVPYF
TGTGCCAGCAGCCTCCAAGGGGAGGTGCCGTACTTC
>TRBD2|TRBV7-3|NA|TRBJ2-1
CASSPTSGEYNEQFF
TGTGCCAGCAGCCCGACTAGCGGGGAGTACAATGAGCAGTTCTTC
>NA|TRBV5-4|NA|TRBJ2-5
CASSLLSAETQYF
TGTGCCAGCAGCCTCCTCTCTGCGGAGACCCAGTACTTC
>NA|TRBV5-4|NA|TRBJ2-6
CASSWRDGANVLTF
TGTGCCAGCAGCTGGAGGGATGGGGCCAACGTCCTGACTTTC
>NA|TRBV6-4|NA|TRBJ2-7
CASGFIYGVSEEQYF
TGTGCCAGCGGATTTATCTACGGGGTCTCCGAAGAGCAGTACTTC
>TRBD2|TRBV5-1|NA|TRBJ2-7
CASSLGAASGSYEQYF
TGCGCCAGCAGCTTGGGAGCGGCTAGCGGCTCCTACGAGCAGTACTTC
>NA|TRBV19|NA|TRBJ1-2
CASSIGGSGYTF
TGTGCCAGTAGTATAGGGGGCTCTGGCTACACCTTC
>NA|TRBV18|NA|TRBJ1-3
CASSPQDSLLGNTIYF
TGTGCCAGCTCACCTCAGGACAGCCTACTTGGAAACACCATATATTTT
>TRBD1|TRBV29-1|NA|TRBJ2-2
CSVWTGGHGELFF
TGCAGCGTGTGGACAGGGGGCCATGGGGAGCTGTTTTTT
>TRBD1|TRBV5-5|few|TRBJ1-5
CASSFRGRWAQHF
TGTGCCAGCAGCTTTAGGGGGCGCTGGGCCCAGCATTTT
>NA|TRBV24-1|NA|TRBJ1-5
CATSDPKARQPQHF
TGTGCCACCAGTGATCCAAAGGCGCGGCAGCCCCAGCATTTT
>NA|TRBV27|NA|TRBJ2-7
CASSLQGPLYEQYF
TGTGCCAGCAGTTTACAGGGCCCCCTCTACGAGCAGTACTTC
>TRBD1|TRBV19|NA|TRBJ1-2
CASSIPAGGDYGYTF
TGTGCCAGTAGTATACCGGCAGGGGGTGACTATGGCTACACCTTC
>TRBD2|TRBV19|NA|TRBJ2-1
CASSIRTSGRRANEQFF
TGTGCCAGTAGTATCAGGACTAGCGGGAGACGGGCCAATGAGCAGTTCTTC
>TRBD1|TRBV9|NA|TRBJ1-2
CASSDRGTYGYTF
TGTGCCAGCAGCGACAGGGGAACCTATGGCTACACCTTC
>NA|TRBV18|NA|TRBJ1-2
CASSPPGDNLGYTF
TGTGCCAGCTCACCACCGGGAGACAATTTAGGCTACACCTTC
>TRBD1|TRBV19|once|TRBJ1-4
CASSADRGLEEKLFF
TGTGCCAGTAGTGCCGACAGGGGATTGGAGGAAAAACTGTTTTTT
>TRBD1|TRBV5-4|NA|TRBJ2-7
CASSWLQQGFTGEQYF
TGTGCCAGCAGCTGGCTGCAACAGGGGTTCACGGGCGAGCAGTACTTC
>NA|TRBV15|NA|TRBJ1-5
CATSRDYSNQPQHF
TGTGCCACCAGCAGAGACTATAGCAATCAGCCCCAGCATTTT
>NA|TRBV7-9|NA|TRBJ2-7
CASSLGPLKYEQYF
TGTGCCAGCAGCTTAGGTCCACTAAAATACGAGCAGTACTTC
>NA|TRBV27|NA|TRBJ1-5
CASKDLDLYGPQHF
TGTGCCAGCAAGGATCTTGACTTATACGGGCCCCAGCATTTT
>NA|TRBV3-1/TRBV3-2|NA|TRBJ1-2
CASSLGGTNYGYTF
TGTGCCAGCAGCCTAGGGGGTACTAACTATGGCTACACCTTC
>TRBD2|TRBV27|NA|TRBJ2-1
CAVSGTSSYNEQFF
TGTGCCGTATCCGGGACTAGCTCCTACAATGAGCAGTTCTTC
>NA|TRBV24-1|NA|TRBJ2-3
CATSGRERSTDTQYF
TGTGCCACCAGTGGTCGCGAGAGGTCTACAGATACGCAGTATTTT
>NA|TRBV28|NA|TRBJ1-2
CASSLSLQQYGYTF
TGTGCCAGCAGCCTCTCTTTACAGCAATATGGCTACACCTTC
>NA|TRBV27|NA|TRBJ2-7
CASSPLSSGYEQYF
TGTGCCAGCAGTCCCCTCTCCTCGGGGTACGAGCAGTACTTC
>NA|TRBV7-2|NA|TRBJ1-5
CASSLAGGVNQPQHF
TGTGCCAGCAGCTTAGCCGGCGGGGTCAATCAGCCCCAGCATTTT
>NA|TRBV6-5|NA|TRBJ1-6
CASSSSGGTFHF
TGTGCCAGCAGCTCCTCCGGGGGGACCTTCCACTTT
>TRBD1|TRBV5-1|NA|TRBJ1-2
CASSSWGTANYGYTF
TGCGCCAGCAGCTCATGGGGGACAGCTAACTATGGCTACACCTTC
>NA|TRBV7-2|NA|TRBJ2-1
CASSLEQIPQSEQFF
TGTGCCAGCAGCTTAGAACAGATCCCCCAATCGGAGCAGTTCTTC
>NA|TRBV29-1|NA|TRBJ2-4
CSVLVALENIQYF
TGCAGCGTTTTGGTTGCTTTAGAGAACATTCAGTACTTC
>NA|TRBV6-5|NA|TRBJ1-2
CASSYSSEYGYTF
TGTGCCAGCAGTTACTCTTCTGAGTATGGCTACACCTTC
>NA|TRBV7-2|NA|TRBJ2-7
CASSSDYASYEQYF
TGTGCCAGCAGCTCAGACTACGCCTCCTACGAGCAGTACTTC
>NA|TRBV15|NA|TRBJ2-7
CATSTKAGANYEQYF
TGTGCCACCAGCACCAAGGCGGGGGCAAACTACGAGCAGTACTTC
>NA|TRBV5-5|NA|TRBJ1-6
CASSLGQNNSPLHF
TGTGCCAGCAGCTTGGGGCAGAATAATTCACCCCTCCACTTT
>NA|TRBV5-4|NA|TRBJ2-7
CASSFQGYEQYF
TGTGCCAGCAGCTTCCAGGGGTACGAGCAGTACTTC
>TRBD2|TRBV27|NA|TRBJ2-1
CASSGLAGSHEQFF
TGTGCCAGCAGCGGACTAGCGGGATCCCATGAGCAGTTCTTC
>NA|TRBV7-6|NA|TRBJ2-1
CASSLNPSRNEQFF
TGTGCCAGCAGCTTAAATCCTAGCCGGAATGAGCAGTTCTTC
>TRBD1|TRBV9|NA|TRBJ2-5
CASSEGARSQETQYF
TGTGCCAGCAGCGAGGGGGCGCGGTCGCAAGAGACCCAGTACTTC
>NA|TRBV7-9|NA|TRBJ1-5
CASSLALGADQPQHF
TGTGCCAGCAGCTTAGCGCTGGGGGCGGATCAGCCCCAGCATTTT
>TRBD1|TRBV18|NA|TRBJ1-2
CASSPRQGEGYTF
TGTGCCAGCTCACCACGACAGGGGGAAGGCTACACCTTC